Reported below is one T cell receptor (beta chain). The treatment was: randomized to nivolumab then ipilimumab (arm A) or the reverse (arm B). Patients had received no earlier DNA-damaging chemotherapy. Sequencing was performed with immunoSEQ multiplex PCR; in TCRdb, only in-frame clones are kept and a portion is missing. The sample lists 15,000 to 20,000 clones; 65% to 75% were seen once. Germline V gives CDR1 ENHRY, CDR2 SYGVKD. The V gene lost 0 bases and the J gene lost 1 base, with 10 bases spanning the gap. This CDR3 comprises 16 residues. These data are taken from a study of sequential checkpoint blockade in melanoma. Overall study context: Patients were randomized 1:1 to nivolumab-then-ipilimumab or ipilimumab-then-nivolumab first-line.

The rearrangement joins TRBV10-3 to TRBJ2-1, with D possibly matching TRBD2 (6 bases). This specimen was CD8+ T cells sorted from blood (inferred from file names), taken from a patient given nivolumab and ipilimumab in sequence. This receptor was obtained from a human donor with melanoma. CDR3 in DNA: TGTGCCATCAGTGAGTCGCAGGCGGGATCCTACAATGAGCAGTTCTTC. As protein: CAISESQAGSYNEQFF.